The next 10 T cell receptor beta chains were all read from a single sample in a study of beta chain features in type 1 diabetes. General study points: Shorter TCRB CDR3s, moderately but significantly so, were found in Type 1 diabetes patients in all four CD4+ subsets.

Antigens of these TCRs are unknown. The sequenced template was cDNA made from the entire isolated RNA. This table comes from immunoSEQ multiplex PCR, and its TCRdb copy is limited to in-frame clones, with some not included. The sample lists 200,000 to 250,000 clones; approximately 16% were seen once. Sequences were obtained from naive CD4+ T cells from blood. These TCRs come from a man aged 25-45 years with type 1 diabetes.

The rearrangement uses TRBV29-1 and TRBJ1-1, with 7 bases that match TRBD1. The germline gives CDR1 SQVTM, CDR2 ANQGSEA. Germline trimming cut 5 bases from V and 0 bases from J; bases unmatched to any gene: 3. This CDR3 is 13 amino acids long. The CDR3 sequence: CSVSGTVNTEAFF. CDR3 coding DNA: TGCAGCGTTTCCGGGACAGTGAACACTGAAGCTTTCTTT.

The chain joins TRBV7-9 to TRBJ2-5; TRBD2 agrees at 7 bases. This CDR3 region has 15 residues. Germline lookup yields CDR1 SEHNR and CDR2 FQNEAQ (reference sequence). V lost 5 bases and J lost 4; bases outside the gene matches: 10. CDR3 region: CASSTPSGWGETQYF. CDR3 coding DNA: TGTGCCAGCAGCACCCCTAGCGGCTGGGGAGAGACCCAGTACTTC.

The chain recombines TRBV6-5 with TRBJ1-1, with TRBD1 as a possible D gene (5 bases). CDR1 MNHEY and CDR2 SVGAGI come from the germline V gene. The CDR3 loop spans 14 amino acids. V was shortened by 2 bases and J by 3 bases, with 10 bases between the two germline ends. The chain's CDR3 is CASSYRRRDTEAFF. In DNA form, the CDR3 reads TGTGCCAGCAGTTACAGGCGCAGGGACACTGAAGCTTTCTTT.

In this sample, this clone turned up a few times. V gene TRBV30 combines with J gene TRBJ1-1, with D perhaps matching TRBD1 (6 bases). Germline CDR1 GTSNPN, CDR2 SVGIG (reference sequence). Trimming cost V 1 base and J 5 bases, with 11 bases left between them. This CDR3 has 13 amino acids. CDR3 nucleotide sequence: TGTGCCTGGAGTGGGGGGGCCGGGACTGAAGCTTTCTTT. Amino acid sequence: CAWSGGAGTEAFF.

A few counts support this clone. This chain links TRBV30 with TRBJ2-4; 13 nucleotides match TRBD2. Per the germline V gene, CDR1 is GTSNPN and CDR2 is SVGIG (reference sequence). The CDR3 consists of 18 residues. V was clipped by 1 base and J by 0 bases; unmatched bases: 6. This CDR3 is CAWSGGTSGIPAKNIQYF. The CDR3 DNA is TGTGCCTGGAGTGGGGGGACTAGCGGGATACCAGCCAAAAACATTCAGTACTTC.

This clone was seen a few times. The chain is built from TRBV23-1 and TRBJ1-2; 9 bases match TRBD1. TRBV23-1 is annotated as an ORF whose role is uncertain. The CDR3 runs to 16 residues. The V and J ends lost 1 base and 4 bases, in that order; junction bases with no gene match: 7. CDR3 region: CASSQCRDRVPYGYTF. The CDR3 nucleotides are TGCGCCAGCAGTCAATGCCGGGACAGGGTGCCCTATGGCTACACCTTC.

The V call is TRBV7-2, the J call TRBJ2-7; 12 nucleotides agree with TRBD1. CDR1 is SGHTA, CDR2 FQGNSA, per germline. CDR3 length: 16 amino acids. Trimming took 5 bases from V and 5 from J; bases not matched to a gene: 10. The CDR3 reads CASSLGTGGVVNEQYF. The CDR3 bases are TGTGCCAGCAGCCTGGGGACAGGGGGCGTTGTAAACGAGCAGTACTTC.

This clone has only a few counts. Other DNA sequences in this specimen translate into the identical CDR3. The V gene is TRBV10-3, the J gene TRBJ2-5; D perhaps matches TRBD2 (5 bases). This CDR3 contains 12 residues. Trimming pared 3 bases from V and 5 bases from J, leaving 7 bases between. Per germline, CDR1 ENHRY and CDR2 SYGVKD. This CDR3 is CAISDRGETQYF. CDR3 DNA sequence: TGTGCCATCAGTGACAGAGGGGAGACCCAGTACTTC.

The table lists this clone with a few counts. V usage is TRBV7-2 and J usage is TRBJ2-2, with TRBD2 identical over 11 bases. The CDR3 runs 16 residues. V was pared by 0 bases and J by 6 bases, with 3 bases of the junction left unmatched. Germline loops: CDR1 SGHTA, CDR2 FQGNSA. In DNA, the CDR3 is TGTGCCAGCAGCTTAGCAACTAGCGGGAGTCCCGGGGAGCTGTTTTTT. As protein: CASSLATSGSPGELFF.

The CDR3 spells CASSLRRLADEQYF. CDR3 in DNA: TGTGCCAGCAGCTTAAGGCGGCTAGCCGACGAGCAGTACTTC. This chain links TRBV7-9 with TRBJ2-7, with TRBD2 as a possible D gene (5 bases). The CDR3 is 14 residues long. From germline, CDR1 is SEHNR and CDR2 FQNEAQ (reference sequence). The V end was cut by 2 bases, the J end by 5 bases, with 13 bases between.